This T cell receptor beta chain was captured in a study of blood T cell repertoires in COVID-19. Study-level information: PBMCs, B-cell-depleted T cells, or T cells were the source of the cDNA or gDNA that made up the material.

The V gene lost 2 bases and the J gene lost 10 bases, with 14 bases spanning the gap. From germline, CDR1 is SEHNR and CDR2 FQNEAQ (reference sequence). CDR3 length: 13 amino acids. In this sample, this clone turned up a few times. Libraries were prepared by immunoSEQ multiplex PCR; TCRdb keeps only in-frame clonotypes and omits some of them. The sample lists approximately 300,000 clones, 89% occurring once. The sequence came from a man younger than 35 who had recovered from COVID-19. Input material: peripheral blood. V usage is TRBV7-9 and J usage is TRBJ1-1; D remains unclear. CDR3 coding DNA: TGTGCCAGCAGCTTAACTCAAACTCTTGGAGCTTTCTTT. Translation gives CASSLTQTLGAFF.